Listed here are 8 T cell receptor beta chains from one sample, sequenced in a study of T cell changes during pregnancy in multiple sclerosis. Repertoires were generated with immunoSEQ multiplex PCR, while TCRdb's copy carries only in-frame clones and drops some. This sample has about 100,000 clones; around 93% occur once, and the top ten carry over 0.8%. The source was peripheral blood, collected before pregnancy. The source is a female donor with multiple sclerosis, enrolled in a pregnancy study.

The chain joins TRBV9 to TRBJ2-2; no firm D call. Trimming took off 1 base at V and 7 bases at J, with 5 bases between the two ends. The germline gives CDR1 SGDLS, CDR2 YYNGEE. The CDR3 consists of 12 residues. Here the CDR3 DNA reads TGTGCCAGCAGCGTACGGAGCGGGGAGCTGTTTTTT. Its translation: CASSVRSGELFF.

The CDR3 bases are TGTGCCAGCTCCAATCCCCAGGGGGTATATGGCTACACCTTC. It translates to CASSNPQGVYGYTF. The V gene is TRBV7-2, the J gene TRBJ1-2; 7 bases are shared with TRBD1. V trimming: 8 bases; J trimming: 5 bases; junction bases outside the gene matches: 11. The CDR3 totals 14 residues. CDR1 and CDR2 from the germline V gene are SGHTA and FQGNSA. Full variable domain (missing parts from reference TRBV7-2 and TRBJ1-2): GAGVSQSPSNKVTEKGKDVELRCDPISGHTALYWYRQSLGQGLEFLIYFQGNSAPDKSGLPSDRFSAERTGGSVSTLTIQRTQQEDSAVYLCASSNPQGVYGYTFGSGTRLTVV.

CDR3 sequence reads: CASTTGTRTHTDTQYF. Written as DNA, the CDR3 is TGTGCCAGTACGACAGGTACGAGGACACACACAGATACGCAGTATTTT. The chain carries TRBV27 and TRBJ2-3; possibly TRBD1 for D (6 bases). The CDR3 is made up of 16 amino acids. The V gene lost 9 bases and the J gene lost 2 bases, with 21 bases spanning the gap. Germline values: CDR1 MNHEY, CDR2 SMNVEV (reference sequence).

The chain has TRBV27 and TRBJ1-2; 10 nucleotides agree with TRBD1. The length of the CDR3 is 15 residues. The germline V gene has CDR1 MNHEY and CDR2 SMNVEV (reference sequence). V lost 5 bases and J lost 6; bases outside the gene matches: 9. The chain's CDR3 is CASSPTDRGHDGYTF. The CDR3 DNA reads TGTGCCAGCAGTCCTACAGACAGGGGGCACGATGGCTACACCTTC.

The chain combines TRBV2 with TRBJ2-1; TRBD2 is a possible D gene (5 bases). The CDR3 runs 12 residues. The V end lost 1 base, the J end lost 10 bases, and 8 bases lay between the germline ends. Per the germline V gene, CDR1 is SNHLY and CDR2 is FYNNEI. Here the CDR3 reads CASSEEADEQFF. Here the CDR3 DNA reads TGTGCCAGCAGTGAAGAAGCGGACGAGCAGTTCTTC.

J is TRBJ2-5 and V is TRBV11-2; possible D gene TRBD2, 5 bases. This CDR3 comprises 16 residues. V was shortened by 3 bases and J by 5 bases, with 19 bases between the two germline ends. Germline V gene sequence: CDR1 SGHAT, CDR2 FQNNGV. The CDR3 DNA reads TGTGCCAGCAGCTTTGTCGGAGGATCACCTGGCGAGACCCAGTACTTC. Protein: CASSFVGGSPGETQYF.

The V and J genes are TRBV7-2 and TRBJ2-7; 9 bases map to TRBD2. Germline CDR1 is SGHTA and CDR2 is FQGNSA. V lost 7 bases to trimming and J lost 3 bases; unmatched junction nucleotides: 4. This CDR3 spans 13 amino acids. CDR3 in amino acids: CASKAGGRYEQYF. The CDR3 DNA reads TGTGCCAGCAAAGCGGGAGGACGCTACGAGCAGTACTTC.

V usage is TRBV5-3 and J usage is TRBJ1-5; D gene unclear. TRBV5-3 is given ORF status, its function remaining uncertain. Trimming shortened V by 3 bases and J by 2 bases, and 12 bases separated the two germline ends. This CDR3 is 15 amino acids long. CDR3 DNA: TGTGCCAGAAGCTACGGGAGGTCGCGCAATCAGCCCCAGCATTTT. It specifies CARSYGRSRNQPQHF.